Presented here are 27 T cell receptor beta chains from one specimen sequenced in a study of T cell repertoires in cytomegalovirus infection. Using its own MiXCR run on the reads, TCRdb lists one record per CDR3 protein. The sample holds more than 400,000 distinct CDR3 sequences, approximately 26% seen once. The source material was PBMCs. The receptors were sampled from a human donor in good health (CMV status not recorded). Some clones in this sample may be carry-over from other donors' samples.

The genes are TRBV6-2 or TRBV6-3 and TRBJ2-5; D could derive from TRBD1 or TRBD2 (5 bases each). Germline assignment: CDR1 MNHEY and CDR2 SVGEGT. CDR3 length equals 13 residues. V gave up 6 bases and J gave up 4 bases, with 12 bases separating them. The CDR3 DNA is TGTGCCAGCAGACCCGGGACCTCAGAGACCCAGTACTTC. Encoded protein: CASRPGTSETQYF.

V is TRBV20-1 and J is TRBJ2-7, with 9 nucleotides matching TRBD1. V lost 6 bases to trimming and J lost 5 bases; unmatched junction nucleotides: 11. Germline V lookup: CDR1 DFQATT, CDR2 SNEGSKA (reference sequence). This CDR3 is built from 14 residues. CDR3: CSASMGQGVDEQYF. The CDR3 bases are TGCAGTGCCTCAATGGGACAGGGCGTCGACGAGCAGTACTTC.

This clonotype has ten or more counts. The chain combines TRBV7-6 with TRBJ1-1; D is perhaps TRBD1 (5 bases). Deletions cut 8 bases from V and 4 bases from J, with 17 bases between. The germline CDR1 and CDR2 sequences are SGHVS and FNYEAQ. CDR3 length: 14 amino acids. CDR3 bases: TGTGCCAGCGGCCTCGGGGGTGAGGCCACTGAAGCTTTCTTT. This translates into CASGLGGEATEAFF.

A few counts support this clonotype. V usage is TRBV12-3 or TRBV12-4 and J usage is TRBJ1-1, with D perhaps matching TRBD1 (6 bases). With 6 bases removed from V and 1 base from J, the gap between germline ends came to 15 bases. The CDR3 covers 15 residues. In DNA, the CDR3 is TGTGCCAGCAGGGGGTGGCAGGGGTCGAACACTGAAGCTTTCTTT. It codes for CASRGWQGSNTEAFF.

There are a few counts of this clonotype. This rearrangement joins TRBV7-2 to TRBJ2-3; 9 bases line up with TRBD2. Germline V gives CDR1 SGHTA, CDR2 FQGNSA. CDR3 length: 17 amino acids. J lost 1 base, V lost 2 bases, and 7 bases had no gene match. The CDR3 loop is CASSLMLTSGGTDTQYF. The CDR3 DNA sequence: TGTGCCAGCAGCTTAATGCTGACTAGCGGAGGCACAGATACGCAGTATTTT.

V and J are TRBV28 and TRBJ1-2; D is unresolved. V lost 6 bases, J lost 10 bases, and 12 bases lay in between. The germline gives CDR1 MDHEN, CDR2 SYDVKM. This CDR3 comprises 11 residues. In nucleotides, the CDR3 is TGTGCCAGCAGGGACCGGACCGTCTACACCTTC. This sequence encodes CASRDRTVYTF.

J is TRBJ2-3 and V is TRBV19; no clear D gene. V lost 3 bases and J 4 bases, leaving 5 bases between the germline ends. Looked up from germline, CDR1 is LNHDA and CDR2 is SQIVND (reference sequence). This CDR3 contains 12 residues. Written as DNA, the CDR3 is TGTGCCAGTAGTATGGCTTCAGATACGCAGTATTTT. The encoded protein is CASSMASDTQYF. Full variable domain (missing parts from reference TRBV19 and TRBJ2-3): DGGITQSPKYLFRKEGQNVTLSCEQNLNHDAMYWYRQDPGQGLRLIYYSQIVNDFQKGDIAEGYSVSREKKESFPLTVTSAQKNPTAFYLCASSMASDTQYFGPGTRLTVL.

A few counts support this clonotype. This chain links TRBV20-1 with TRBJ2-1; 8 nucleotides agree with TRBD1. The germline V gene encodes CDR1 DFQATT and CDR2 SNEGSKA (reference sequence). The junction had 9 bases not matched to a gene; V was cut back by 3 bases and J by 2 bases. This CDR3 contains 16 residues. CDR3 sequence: CSARAPTGGTYNEQFF. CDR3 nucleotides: TGCAGTGCTAGGGCCCCCACAGGGGGAACCTACAATGAGCAGTTCTTC.

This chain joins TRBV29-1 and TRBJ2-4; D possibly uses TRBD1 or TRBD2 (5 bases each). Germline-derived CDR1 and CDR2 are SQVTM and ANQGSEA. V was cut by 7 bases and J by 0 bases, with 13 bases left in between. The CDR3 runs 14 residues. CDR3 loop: CSARDVTAKNIQYF. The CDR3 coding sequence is TGCAGCGCGAGGGACGTCACAGCCAAAAACATTCAGTACTTC.

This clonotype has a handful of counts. DNA for the CDR3: TGTGCCAGCAGTTACTCGCGTCTTCTGCGCTCCTACAATGAGCAGTTCTTC. This codes for CASSYSRLLRSYNEQFF. V usage is TRBV6-6 and J usage is TRBJ2-1, with D uncertain. With 0 bases removed from V and 0 bases from J, the gap between germline ends came to 12 bases. Germline-derived CDR1 and CDR2 are MNHNY and SVGAGI (reference sequence). The CDR3 runs to 17 residues.

CDR3 DNA: TGTGCCAGCAGCCCCGGACAGGGCCAGCAGCCCCAGCATTTT. It specifies CASSPGQGQQPQHF. This chain connects TRBV7-8 to TRBJ1-5; 8 positions agree with TRBD1. Germline-derived CDR1 and CDR2 are SGHVS and FQNEAQ. The CDR3 totals 14 residues. V dropped 5 bases and J dropped 7; count of bases not matched to a gene: 7.

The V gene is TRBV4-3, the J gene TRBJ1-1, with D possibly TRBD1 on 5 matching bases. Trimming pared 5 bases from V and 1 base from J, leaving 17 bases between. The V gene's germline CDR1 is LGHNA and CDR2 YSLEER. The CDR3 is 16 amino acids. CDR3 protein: CASSRGIQAGNTEAFF. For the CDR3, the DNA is TGCGCCAGCAGCAGGGGTATTCAGGCGGGGAACACTGAAGCTTTCTTT.

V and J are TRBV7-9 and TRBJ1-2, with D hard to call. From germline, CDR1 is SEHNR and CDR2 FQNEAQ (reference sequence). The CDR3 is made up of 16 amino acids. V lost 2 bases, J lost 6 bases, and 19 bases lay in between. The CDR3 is CASSLRPGIPWDGYTF. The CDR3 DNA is TGTGCCAGCAGCTTAAGGCCGGGAATTCCCTGGGATGGCTACACCTTC.

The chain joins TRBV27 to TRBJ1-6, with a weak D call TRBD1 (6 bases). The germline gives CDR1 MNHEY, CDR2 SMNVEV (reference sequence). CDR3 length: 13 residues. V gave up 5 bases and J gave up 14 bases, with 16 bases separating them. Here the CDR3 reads CASSPEVEGALHF. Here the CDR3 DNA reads TGTGCCAGCAGTCCGGAGGTCGAGGGGGCCCTCCACTTT.

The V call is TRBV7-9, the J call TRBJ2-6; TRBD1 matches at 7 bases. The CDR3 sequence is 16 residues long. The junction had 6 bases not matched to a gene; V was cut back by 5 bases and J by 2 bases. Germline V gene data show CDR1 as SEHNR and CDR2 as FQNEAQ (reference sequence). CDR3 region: CASSPGTAAGANVLTF. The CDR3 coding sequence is TGTGCCAGCAGCCCTGGGACAGCCGCTGGGGCCAACGTCCTGACTTTC. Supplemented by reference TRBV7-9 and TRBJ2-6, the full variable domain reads DTGVSQNPRHKITKRGQNVTFRCDPISEHNRLYWYRQTLGQGPEFLTYFQNEAQLEKSRLLSDRFSAERPKGSFSTLEIQRTEQGDSAMYLCASSPGTAAGANVLTFGAGSRLTVL.

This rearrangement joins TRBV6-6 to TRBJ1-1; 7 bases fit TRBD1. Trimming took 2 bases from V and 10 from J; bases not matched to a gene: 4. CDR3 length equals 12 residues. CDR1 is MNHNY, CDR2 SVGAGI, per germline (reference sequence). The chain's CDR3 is CASSYQGGGAFF. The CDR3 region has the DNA TGTGCCAGCAGTTACCAGGGGGGGGGAGCTTTCTTT.

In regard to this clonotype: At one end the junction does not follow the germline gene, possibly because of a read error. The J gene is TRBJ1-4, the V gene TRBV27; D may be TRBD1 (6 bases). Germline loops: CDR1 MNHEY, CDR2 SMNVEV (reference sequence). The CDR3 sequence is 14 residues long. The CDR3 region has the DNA TGTGCCAGCAGTTCTCGGCTTGAACAAGGGGGAATGGTTTTT. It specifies CASSSRLEQGGMVF.

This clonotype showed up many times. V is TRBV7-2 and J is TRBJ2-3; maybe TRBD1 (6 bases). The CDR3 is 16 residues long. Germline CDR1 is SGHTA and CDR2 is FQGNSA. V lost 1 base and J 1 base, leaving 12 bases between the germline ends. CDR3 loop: CASSLDRVGGTDTQYF. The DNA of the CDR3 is TGTGCCAGCAGCTTAGACAGGGTCGGCGGCACAGATACGCAGTATTTT.

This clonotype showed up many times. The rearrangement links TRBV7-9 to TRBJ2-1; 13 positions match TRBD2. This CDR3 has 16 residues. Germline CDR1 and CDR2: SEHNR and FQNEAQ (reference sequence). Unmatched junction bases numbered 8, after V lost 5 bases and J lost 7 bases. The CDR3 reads CASSLGQGLAGNEQFF. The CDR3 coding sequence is TGTGCCAGCAGCCTCGGCCAGGGACTAGCGGGAAATGAGCAGTTCTTC.

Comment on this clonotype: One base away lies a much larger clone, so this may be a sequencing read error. The CDR3: CASSSEQFF. The CDR3 DNA reads TGTGCCAGCAGTAGCGAGCAGTTCTTC. The chain links TRBV7-9 to TRBJ2-1; unclear D gene. Germline V gene sequence: CDR1 SEHNR, CDR2 FQNEAQ (reference sequence). CDR3 length: 9 amino acids. Deletions cut 6 bases from V and 10 bases from J, with 4 bases between. Filled out from reference TRBV7-9 and TRBJ2-1, the complete variable domain reads DTGVSQNPRHKITKRGQNVTFRCDPISEHNRLYWYRQTLGQGPEFLTYFQNEAQLEKSRLLSDRFSAERPKGSFSTLEIQRTEQGDSAMYLCASSSEQFFGPGTRLTVL.

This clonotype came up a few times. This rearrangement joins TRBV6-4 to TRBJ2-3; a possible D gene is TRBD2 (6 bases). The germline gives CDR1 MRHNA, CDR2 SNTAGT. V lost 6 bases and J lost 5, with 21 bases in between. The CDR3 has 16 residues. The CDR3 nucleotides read TGTGCCAGCAGCGGAGATAGCGGATCCTCGGTAGATACGCAGTATTTT. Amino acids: CASSGDSGSSVDTQYF.

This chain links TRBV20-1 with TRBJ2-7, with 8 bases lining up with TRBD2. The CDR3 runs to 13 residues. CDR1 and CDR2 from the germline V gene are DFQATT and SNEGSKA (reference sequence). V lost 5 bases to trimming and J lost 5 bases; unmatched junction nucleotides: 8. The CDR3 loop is CSAAIATSDEQYF. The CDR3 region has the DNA TGCAGTGCTGCCATTGCGACTAGCGACGAGCAGTACTTC.

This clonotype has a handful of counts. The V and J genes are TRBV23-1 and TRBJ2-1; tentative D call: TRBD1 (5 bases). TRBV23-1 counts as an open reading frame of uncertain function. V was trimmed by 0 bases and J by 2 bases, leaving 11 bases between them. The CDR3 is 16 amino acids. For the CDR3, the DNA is TGCGCCAGCAGTCAATCGTTTCAGACAGCCTACAATGAGCAGTTCTTC. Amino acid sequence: CASSQSFQTAYNEQFF.

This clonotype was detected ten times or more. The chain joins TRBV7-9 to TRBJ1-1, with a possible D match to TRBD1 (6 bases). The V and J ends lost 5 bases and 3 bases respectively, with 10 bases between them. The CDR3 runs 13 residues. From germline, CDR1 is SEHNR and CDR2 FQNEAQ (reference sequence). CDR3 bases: TGTGCCAGCAGCCAGAACAGGGACACTGAAGCTTTCTTT. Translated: CASSQNRDTEAFF. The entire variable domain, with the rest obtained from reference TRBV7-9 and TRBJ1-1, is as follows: DTGVSQNPRHKITKRGQNVTFRCDPISEHNRLYWYRQTLGQGPEFLTYFQNEAQLEKSRLLSDRFSAERPKGSFSTLEIQRTEQGDSAMYLCASSQNRDTEAFFGQGTRLTVV.

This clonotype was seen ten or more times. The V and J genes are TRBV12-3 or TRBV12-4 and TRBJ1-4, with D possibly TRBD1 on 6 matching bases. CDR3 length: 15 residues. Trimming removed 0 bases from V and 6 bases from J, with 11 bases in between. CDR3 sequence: CASSLAGASYEKLFF. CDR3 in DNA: TGTGCCAGCAGTTTAGCGGGGGCTTCGTATGAAAAACTGTTTTTT.

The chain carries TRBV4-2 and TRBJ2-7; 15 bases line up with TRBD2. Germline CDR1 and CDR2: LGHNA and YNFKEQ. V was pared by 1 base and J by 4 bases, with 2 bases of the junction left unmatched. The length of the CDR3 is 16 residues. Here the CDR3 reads CASSQAGTSGRYEQYF. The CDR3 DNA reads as TGTGCCAGCAGCCAAGCTGGGACTAGCGGGAGGTACGAGCAGTACTTC.

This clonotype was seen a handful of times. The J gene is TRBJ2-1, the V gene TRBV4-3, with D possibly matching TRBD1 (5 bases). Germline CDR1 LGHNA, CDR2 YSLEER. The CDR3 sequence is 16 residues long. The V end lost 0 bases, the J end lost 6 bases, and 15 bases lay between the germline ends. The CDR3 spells CASSQEAGPLSNEQFF. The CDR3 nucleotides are TGCGCCAGCAGCCAAGAGGCAGGGCCCCTCTCCAATGAGCAGTTCTTC.